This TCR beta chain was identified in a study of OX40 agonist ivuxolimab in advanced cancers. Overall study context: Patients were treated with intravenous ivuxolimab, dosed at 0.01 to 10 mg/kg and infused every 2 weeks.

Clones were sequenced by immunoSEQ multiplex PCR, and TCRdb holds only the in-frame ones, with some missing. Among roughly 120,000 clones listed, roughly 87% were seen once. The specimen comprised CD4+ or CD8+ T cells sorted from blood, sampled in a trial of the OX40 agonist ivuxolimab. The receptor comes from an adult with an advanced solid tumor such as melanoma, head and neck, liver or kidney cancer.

CDR3 nucleotide sequence: TGCGCCAGCAGCTCAGGGGACTTTGACCAAGAGACCCAGTACTTC. Its protein product is CASSSGDFDQETQYF. This sequence joins TRBV5-1 and TRBJ2-5; possibly TRBD1 or TRBD2 for D (6 bases each). The V end lost 3 bases, the J end lost 0 bases, and 12 bases lay between the germline ends. This CDR3 has 15 residues. Per germline, CDR1 SGHRS and CDR2 YFSETQ. Based on the CDR3 plus reference TRBV5-1 and TRBJ2-5, the full variable domain is KAGVTQTPRYLIKTRGQQVTLSCSPISGHRSVSWYQQTPGQGLQFLFEYFSETQRNKGNFPGRFSGRQFSNSRSEMNVSTLELGDSALYLCASSSGDFDQETQYFGPGTRLLVL.